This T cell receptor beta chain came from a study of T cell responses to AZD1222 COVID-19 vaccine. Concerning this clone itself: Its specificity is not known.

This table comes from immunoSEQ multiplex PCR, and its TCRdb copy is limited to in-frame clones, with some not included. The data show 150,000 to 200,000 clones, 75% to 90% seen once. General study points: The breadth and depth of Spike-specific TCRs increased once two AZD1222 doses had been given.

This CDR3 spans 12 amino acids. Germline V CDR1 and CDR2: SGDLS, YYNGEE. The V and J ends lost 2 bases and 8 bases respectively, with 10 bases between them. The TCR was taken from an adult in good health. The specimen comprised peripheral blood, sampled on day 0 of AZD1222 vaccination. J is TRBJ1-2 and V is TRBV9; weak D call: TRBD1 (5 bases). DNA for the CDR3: TGTGCCAGCAGCGTGCAGACAGTGGGCTACACCTTC. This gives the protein CASSVQTVGYTF. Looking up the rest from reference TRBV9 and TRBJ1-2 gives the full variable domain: DSGVTQTPKHLITATGQRVTLRCSPRSGDLSVYWYQQSLDQGLQFLIQYYNGEERAKGNILERFSAQQFPDLHSELNLSSLELGDSALYFCASSVQTVGYTFGSGTRLTVV.